A selection of T cell receptor beta chains follows, all from one sample in a study of blood T cell repertoires in COVID-19. TCRdb's copy holds only in-frame clones and misses some; the assay was immunoSEQ multiplex PCR. The profile shows some 180,000 clones, about 85% of them singletons. Specimen: PBMCs or T cells enriched from blood (not recorded which). These receptors originate from a middle-aged man who had recovered from COVID-19. CDR3s include the opening cysteine and the closing phenylalanine or tryptophan. D genes are given only for firm matches. Rows give clone size only sometimes, using once, few, many, or a class for an expanded clone.

abundance,j_gene,v_gene,d_gene,len,CDR3nt,CDR3aa
few,TRBJ2-1,TRBV25-1,.,12,TGTGCCAGCAGTGAATCTAGCAATGAGCAGTTCTTC,CASSESSNEQFF
.,TRBJ1-5,TRBV7-9,.,14,TGTGCCAGCAGCATTGGCGGGGGGGGGCAGCCCCAGCATTTT,CASSIGGGGQPQHF
.,TRBJ1-2,TRBV6-5,.,14,TGTGCCAGCACCTCGGTTGGGAGGGGCTATGGCTACACCTTC,CASTSVGRGYGYTF
.,TRBJ1-2,TRBV28,.,13,TGTGCCAGCAGTTTAATGCGCCTCTATGGCTACACCTTC,CASSLMRLYGYTF
.,TRBJ2-7,TRBV14,.,16,TGTGCCAGCAGCCAAGGACCACTACACCATAACTACGAGCAGTACTTC,CASSQGPLHHNYEQYF
.,TRBJ1-5,TRBV18,.,14,TGTGCCAGCTCGCTGACAGATAGCAATCAGCCCCAGCATTTT,CASSLTDSNQPQHF
.,TRBJ2-5,TRBV11-1,.,14,TGTGCCAGCAGCTTAGTCGGGGGGCGGGAGACCCAGTACTTC,CASSLVGGRETQYF
.,TRBJ1-5,TRBV19,TRBD1,15,TGTGCCAGTAGTAAAAGTATGAGGGGGCGTCAGCCCCAGCATTTT,CASSKSMRGRQPQHF
.,TRBJ1-5,TRBV2,.,14,TGTGCCAGCAGTGAGATGCAGGGCAATCAGCCCCAGCATTTT,CASSEMQGNQPQHF
.,TRBJ2-7,TRBV7-3,.,13,TGTGCCAGCAGCTTCGGGCGGGGGCGCGAGCAGTACTTC,CASSFGRGREQYF